The 30 T cell receptor beta chains presented below share a single source sample, sequenced in a study of CD8+ T cells in alopecia areata. RNA extraction and reverse transcription yielded cDNA as sequencing template. Profiled with immunoSEQ multiplex PCR; TCRdb holds only in-frame clones, not every one. In the table there are approximately 180,000 clones, around 60% of which are singletons. Sequencing used CD4+ T cells sorted from blood, obtained at week 0. Source of these receptors: a human donor with alopecia areata.

CDR3 protein: CSVGSDEQFF. The CDR3, as DNA: TGCAGCGTTGGTTCGGATGAGCAGTTCTTC. The chain carries TRBV29-1 and TRBJ2-1; D is ambiguous. The CDR3 length is 10 residues. Germline CDR1 reads SQVTM; CDR2 reads ANQGSEA. With 4 bases removed from V and 8 bases from J, the gap between germline ends came to 6 bases.

The chain recombines TRBV29-1 with TRBJ2-2; tentatively, D is TRBD2 (6 bases). From germline, CDR1 is SQVTM and CDR2 ANQGSEA. The CDR3 is 16 residues long. Deletions cut 2 bases from V and 5 bases from J, with 18 bases between. CDR3 residues: CSVELQGGFKTGELFF. In nucleotides, the CDR3 is TGCAGCGTTGAACTTCAGGGAGGTTTCAAGACCGGGGAGCTGTTTTTT.

This clone has more than one count but fewer than ten. This chain joins TRBV5-6 and TRBJ1-2, with D uncertain. Germline V gene lookup returns CDR1 SGHDT and CDR2 YYEEEE. This CDR3 region has 13 residues. V was trimmed by 3 bases and J by 6 bases, leaving 12 bases between them. For the CDR3, the DNA is TGTGCCAGCAGCTCGTTGGGATCGAATGGCTACACCTTC. Protein sequence: CASSSLGSNGYTF.

The chain couples TRBV7-2 to TRBJ2-7; 10 nucleotides match TRBD2. The CDR3 extends over 16 amino acids. With 4 bases clipped from V and 2 bases from J, the junction kept 8 bases outside the gene matches. From germline, CDR1 is SGHTA and CDR2 FQGNSA. CDR3 amino acids: CASSSKRAGGTYEQYF. CDR3 nucleotide sequence: TGTGCCAGCAGCTCTAAGAGAGCGGGGGGGACCTACGAGCAGTACTTC.

In this sample, this clone turned up a few times. This sequence joins TRBV30 and TRBJ1-5; D is unresolved. The CDR3 spans 15 residues. With 1 base removed from V and 7 bases from J, the gap between germline ends came to 17 bases. The germline V gene has CDR1 GTSNPN and CDR2 SVGIG (reference sequence). The CDR3 here is CAWSAPTRGNQPQHF. CDR3 DNA sequence: TGTGCCTGGAGTGCCCCCACGCGCGGAAACCAGCCCCAGCATTTT.

The chain couples TRBV29-1 to TRBJ2-4; TRBD2 matches at 7 bases. The ends lost 7 bases at V and 0 bases at J; junction bases unmatched: 3. The CDR3 extends over 13 amino acids. CDR1 SQVTM and CDR2 ANQGSEA come from the germline V gene. The CDR3 region has the DNA TGCAGCGCTCGGGAGGCAGCCAAAAACATTCAGTACTTC. Translated: CSAREAAKNIQYF.

The chain couples TRBV5-1 to TRBJ2-2, with 9 bases aligning to TRBD1. The CDR3 is 16 residues long. Germline CDR1 SGHRS, CDR2 YFSETQ. With V trimmed by 5 bases and J by 6 bases, 11 bases remained unmatched. In DNA, the CDR3 is TGCGCCAGCAGACACACCGGGACAGGGATCGCCGGGGAGCTGTTTTTT. Amino acids: CASRHTGTGIAGELFF.

This chain uses TRBV7-9 with TRBJ2-6, with D unresolved. This CDR3 region has 16 residues. The germline CDR1 and CDR2 sequences are SEHNR and FQNEAQ (reference sequence). V was pared by 0 bases and J by 0 bases, with 6 bases between. CDR3 nucleotide sequence: TGTGCCAGCAGCTTAGCCTTACACTCTGGGGCCAACGTCCTGACTTTC. This codes for CASSLALHSGANVLTF. The full variable domain, rest sourced from reference TRBV7-9 and TRBJ2-6, is DTGVSQNPRHKITKRGQNVTFRCDPISEHNRLYWYRQTLGQGPEFLTYFQNEAQLEKSRLLSDRFSAERPKGSFSTLEIQRTEQGDSAMYLCASSLALHSGANVLTFGAGSRLTVL.

This clone was counted a single time. The gene calls are TRBV9 and TRBJ1-6; perhaps TRBD1 as D (6 bases). The germline CDR1 and CDR2 sequences are SGDLS and YYNGEE. Trimming removed 4 bases at V and 6 bases at J, with 11 bases between. The CDR3 length is 14 residues. The CDR3 coding sequence is TGTGCCAGCAGCCTGGACAGCCTTAATTCACCCCTCCACTTT. Protein sequence: CASSLDSLNSPLHF.

The rearrangement uses TRBV6-5 and TRBJ2-5; D assignment may be TRBD1 or TRBD2 (6 bases each). Per germline, CDR1 MNHEY and CDR2 SVGAGI. This CDR3 is 14 amino acids long. V dropped 6 bases and J dropped 2 bases, with 13 bases sitting between them. CDR3 DNA: TGTGCCAGCAGCCGAACAGGGAGGCAAGAGACCCAGTACTTC. This sequence encodes CASSRTGRQETQYF.

This clone was counted between two and nine times. The chain has TRBV19 and TRBJ1-2, with a possible D match to TRBD1 (5 bases). Deletions cut 6 bases from V and 8 bases from J, with 13 bases between. From germline, CDR1 is LNHDA and CDR2 SQIVND (reference sequence). There are 12 residues in the CDR3. The chain's CDR3 is CASSLRVGGYTF. The CDR3 DNA reads as TGTGCCAGTAGCCTCAGGGTGGGGGGCTACACCTTC. Filled out from reference TRBV19 and TRBJ1-2, the complete variable domain reads DGGITQSPKYLFRKEGQNVTLSCEQNLNHDAMYWYRQDPGQGLRLIYYSQIVNDFQKGDIAEGYSVSREKKESFPLTVTSAQKNPTAFYLCASSLRVGGYTFGSGTRLTVV.

This chain links TRBV7-2 with TRBJ2-7; 9 nucleotides line up with TRBD2. The CDR3 is 15 residues long. CDR1 is SGHTA, CDR2 FQGNSA, per germline. Trimming at V came to 5 bases and at J to 3 bases, leaving 8 bases not matched to a gene. CDR3 protein: CASSPSGGPVYEQYF. The CDR3 region has the DNA TGTGCCAGCAGCCCCAGCGGGGGGCCCGTCTACGAGCAGTACTTC.

This chain joins TRBV15 and TRBJ2-7; perhaps TRBD2 as D (6 bases). This CDR3 is 15 amino acids long. Trimming took 0 bases from V and 4 from J, leaving 13 bases between them. CDR1 and CDR2 from the germline V gene are LNHNV and YYDKDF (reference sequence). The CDR3 bases are TGTGCCACCAGCAGAGACAGGGTTAGCGGATACGAGCAGTACTTC. Translation: CATSRDRVSGYEQYF.

This clone occurred a few times. The rearrangement uses TRBV30 and TRBJ2-7; 7 nucleotides line up with TRBD1. Trimming cost V 8 bases and J 3 bases; bases outside gene matches: 10. Germline V CDR1 and CDR2: GTSNPN, SVGIG (reference sequence). This CDR3 has 13 residues. CDR3 coding DNA: TGTGCCGAATCGCAGGGGGTAAGCTACGAGCAGTACTTC. This codes for CAESQGVSYEQYF. Complete variable domain (other parts from reference TRBV30 and TRBJ2-7): SQTIHQWPATLVQPVGSPLSLECTVEGTSNPNLYWYRQAAGRGLQLLFYSVGIGQISSEVPQNLSASRPQDRQFILSSKKLLLSDSGFYLCAESQGVSYEQYFGPGTRLTVT.

This rearrangement joins TRBV29-1 to TRBJ2-1; D not certain. The CDR3 covers 13 residues. Trimming cost V 1 base and J 7 bases, with 11 bases left between them. Germline V gene data show CDR1 as SQVTM and CDR2 as ANQGSEA. The CDR3 protein is CSVEGEGWNEQFF. DNA of the CDR3: TGCAGCGTTGAAGGAGAAGGGTGGAATGAGCAGTTCTTC.

This clone was observed a few times. Other DNA sequences in the sample encode the same CDR3. V is TRBV29-1 and J is TRBJ2-3, with D tentatively TRBD2 (5 bases). This CDR3 has 12 amino acids. V gave up 3 bases and J gave up 4 bases, with 8 bases separating them. Germline V CDR1 and CDR2: SQVTM, ANQGSEA. CDR3 in amino acids: CSVDLGADTQYF. The CDR3 region has the DNA TGCAGCGTTGATCTCGGGGCAGATACGCAGTATTTT.

This CDR3 reads CSVSEGSSNQPQHF. CDR3 DNA: TGCAGCGTATCGGAGGGAAGCAGCAATCAGCCCCAGCATTTT. The J gene is TRBJ1-5, the V gene TRBV29-1; the D is unclear. V was pared by 6 bases and J by 1 base, with 13 bases between. CDR1 and CDR2 from the germline V gene are SQVTM and ANQGSEA. This CDR3 contains 14 residues.

The chain carries TRBV7-8 and TRBJ1-1; D gene uncertain. The CDR3 has 13 residues. Trimming pared 8 bases from V and 0 bases from J, leaving 10 bases between. Looked up from germline, CDR1 is SGHVS and CDR2 is FQNEAQ. CDR3 DNA sequence: TGTGCCAGCGTCGAGGATATGAACACTGAAGCTTTCTTT. Protein product: CASVEDMNTEAFF.

This clone was detected only once. The identical CDR3 is also encoded by other nucleotide sequences in the sample. The gene calls are TRBV5-6 and TRBJ2-5; D uncertain. The V end was cut by 1 base, the J end by 5 bases, with 9 bases between. The germline CDR1 and CDR2 sequences are SGHDT and YYEEEE. The CDR3 spans 13 residues. The CDR3 reads CASSLRNGETQYF. The CDR3 DNA reads as TGTGCCAGCAGCTTGAGGAACGGGGAGACCCAGTACTTC. Supplemented by reference TRBV5-6 and TRBJ2-5, the full variable domain reads DAGVTQSPTHLIKTRGQQVTLRCSPKSGHDTVSWYQQALGQGPQFIFQYYEEEERQRGNFPDRFSGHQFPNYSSELNVNALLLGDSALYLCASSLRNGETQYFGPGTRLLVL.

The rearrangement uses TRBV30 and TRBJ2-7; 7 positions match TRBD1. The CDR3 covers 14 residues. The germline CDR1 and CDR2 sequences are GTSNPN and SVGIG (reference sequence). Trimming cost V 5 bases and J 2 bases; bases outside gene matches: 9. CDR3 bases: TGTGCCTGGGAATCGACAGGGACCCCCTACGAGCAGTACTTC. As protein: CAWESTGTPYEQYF. The full variable domain, with the rest looked up from reference TRBV30 and TRBJ2-7, is SQTIHQWPATLVQPVGSPLSLECTVEGTSNPNLYWYRQAAGRGLQLLFYSVGIGQISSEVPQNLSASRPQDRQFILSSKKLLLSDSGFYLCAWESTGTPYEQYFGPGTRLTVT.

This clone was detected only a few times. The CDR3: CATSRDVGDGYTF. For the CDR3, the DNA is TGTGCCACCAGCAGAGACGTCGGTGATGGCTACACCTTC. This chain links TRBV15 with TRBJ1-2; D gene unclear. The CDR3 is made up of 13 amino acids. Trimming cost V 0 bases and J 6 bases, with 8 bases left between them. Germline V gene sequence: CDR1 LNHNV, CDR2 YYDKDF (reference sequence).

The V call is TRBV29-1, the J call TRBJ1-2; 7 nucleotides match TRBD1. Germline V gives CDR1 SQVTM, CDR2 ANQGSEA. The CDR3 totals 11 residues. Germline trimming cut 6 bases from V and 8 bases from J; bases unmatched to any gene: 6. CDR3 in DNA: TGCAGCGTGCGGGACAGCCTGGGCTACACCTTC. This sequence encodes CSVRDSLGYTF.

V and J are TRBV29-1 and TRBJ2-1, with D unresolved. This CDR3 has 13 amino acids. Trimming left V 3 bases short and J 3 bases short, with 9 bases between. Looked up from germline, CDR1 is SQVTM and CDR2 is ANQGSEA. This CDR3 reads CSVDPVGYNEQFF. In DNA, the CDR3 is TGCAGCGTTGATCCCGTAGGCTACAATGAGCAGTTCTTC.

V is TRBV27 and J is TRBJ2-7; weak D call: TRBD1 (6 bases). Looked up from germline, CDR1 is MNHEY and CDR2 is SMNVEV (reference sequence). CDR3 length equals 15 residues. Trimming removed 3 bases from V and 3 bases from J, with 15 bases in between. The CDR3 spells CASSFAPGTIYEQYF. CDR3 bases: TGTGCCAGCAGTTTCGCCCCCGGGACAATCTACGAGCAGTACTTC.

This chain connects TRBV30 to TRBJ2-1, with a possible D match to TRBD1 (6 bases). V was shortened by 5 bases and J by 10 bases, with 21 bases between the two germline ends. The CDR3 totals 14 residues. CDR1 is GTSNPN, CDR2 SVGIG, per germline (reference sequence). CDR3 sequence reads: CAWFLPGGRQEQFF. The CDR3 nucleotides read TGTGCCTGGTTCCTTCCTGGGGGCCGCCAAGAGCAGTTCTTC.

This clone was seen repeatedly, ten times or more. The chain joins TRBV7-2 to TRBJ2-7, with D perhaps matching TRBD1 (6 bases). Germline V lookup: CDR1 SGHTA, CDR2 FQGNSA. With 5 bases removed from V and 4 bases from J, the gap between germline ends came to 15 bases. The CDR3 has 14 amino acids. The DNA of the CDR3 is TGTGCCAGCAGCCCGGCCGGGACACCTTACGAGCAGTACTTC. Protein sequence: CASSPAGTPYEQYF.

V gene TRBV6-5 combines with J gene TRBJ1-4, with 9 bases aligning to TRBD1. This CDR3 has 15 amino acids. From germline, CDR1 is MNHEY and CDR2 SVGAGI. After removal of 5 bases from V and 6 bases from J, the junction contained 7 bases not matched to a gene. The CDR3, as DNA: TGTGCCAGCAGTGCAACATGGACAGGGGATGAAAAACTGTTTTTT. Translating gives CASSATWTGDEKLFF.

The chain joins TRBV18 to TRBJ1-2, with D possibly matching TRBD1 (5 bases). Trimming took 3 bases from V and 6 from J, leaving 8 bases between them. CDR3 length: 12 residues. Germline V CDR1 and CDR2: KGHSH, LQKENI. The CDR3 sequence is CASSPQQDGYTF. CDR3 nucleotide sequence: TGTGCCAGCTCACCCCAACAGGATGGCTACACCTTC.

The chain employs TRBV4-1 and TRBJ2-5; TRBD1 is a possible D gene (5 bases). Germline V lookup: CDR1 MGHRA, CDR2 YSYEKL. The CDR3 extends over 15 amino acids. Deletions cut 0 bases from V and 4 bases from J, with 12 bases between. The CDR3 nucleotides are TGCGCCAGCAGCCAAGATTGGGGCAGGGTAGAGACCCAGTACTTC. Its translation: CASSQDWGRVETQYF.

This chain links TRBV30 with TRBJ1-1; D is ambiguous. Germline-derived CDR1 and CDR2 are GTSNPN and SVGIG (reference sequence). The V end was cut by 2 bases, the J end by 0 bases, with 13 bases between. The CDR3 is 15 amino acids. The CDR3 is CAWSYSGLLNTEAFF. The CDR3 DNA reads TGTGCCTGGAGTTACTCTGGGTTACTGAACACTGAAGCTTTCTTT.